The 9 T cell receptor beta chains given below trace back to one sample, sequenced in a study of T cell repertoires in cytomegalovirus infection. TCRdb used MiXCR to reprocess the reads, holding one entry per CDR3 protein. Of about 490,000 distinct CDR3 sequences listed, roughly 10% are singletons. Sample: PBMCs. The receptors were gathered from a human donor in good health (CMV status not recorded). Some clones in this sample may be carry-over from other donors' samples.

This clonotype occurred many times. CDR3: CASSYSEIAYGYTF. The CDR3, as DNA: TGTGCCAGCAGTTACTCGGAGATAGCCTATGGCTACACCTTC. The gene calls are TRBV6-2 or TRBV6-3 and TRBJ1-2; no clear D. V was clipped by 0 bases and J by 4 bases, with 9 bases between them. The CDR3 sequence is 14 residues long. Germline CDR1 MNHEY, CDR2 SVGEGT.

There are many counts of this clonotype. This chain connects TRBV7-9 to TRBJ2-1, with 9 bases fitting TRBD2. CDR3 length equals 17 residues. Germline V gene sequence: CDR1 SEHNR, CDR2 FQNEAQ (reference sequence). V lost 5 bases and J lost 5; bases outside the gene matches: 13. For the CDR3, the DNA is TGTGCCAGCAGCCGGATTAGAAGCGGGAGGACCCACAATGAGCAGTTCTTC. Amino acids: CASSRIRSGRTHNEQFF.

This clonotype was found many times. The chain joins TRBV7-2 to TRBJ2-1; TRBD2 matches at 10 bases. This CDR3 has 17 amino acids. Looked up from germline, CDR1 is SGHTA and CDR2 is FQGNSA. J lost 0 bases, V lost 5 bases, and 7 bases had no gene match. This chain's CDR3 is CASSRTSGMSSYNEQFF. CDR3 sequence (DNA): TGTGCCAGCAGCCGGACTAGCGGTATGAGCTCCTACAATGAGCAGTTCTTC.

This clonotype was picked up many times. V gene TRBV7-8 combines with J gene TRBJ2-2, with D tentatively TRBD1 (6 bases). The CDR3 is 15 residues long. V was shortened by 0 bases and J by 4 bases, with 9 bases between the two germline ends. Per the germline V gene, CDR1 is SGHVS and CDR2 is FQNEAQ. CDR3 sequence reads: CASSLAGATTGELFF. CDR3 in DNA: TGTGCCAGCAGCTTAGCGGGGGCGACCACCGGGGAGCTGTTTTTT.

To note about this clonotype: This may be a read error: a much more frequent sequence differs by one nucleotide. J is TRBJ2-3 and V is TRBV7-3; D may be TRBD1 (6 bases). The ends were cut back, 4 bases at V and 5 bases at J, with 22 bases in the middle. This CDR3 has 17 amino acids. Germline lookup yields CDR1 SGHTA and CDR2 FQGTGA. CDR3 DNA sequence: TGTGCCAGCAGCTCCACCGCTCGCCGGGACATAGGAGATACGCAGTATTTT. Translation: CASSSTARRDIGDTQYF.

This clonotype was picked up many times. J is TRBJ1-4 and V is TRBV10-3; TRBD1 aligns across 8 bases. This CDR3 comprises 14 residues. Trimming cost V 3 bases and J 5 bases; bases outside gene matches: 2. The germline V gene has CDR1 ENHRY and CDR2 SYGVKD. The CDR3 DNA reads as TGTGCCATCAGTGAAGGACAGGGAAATGAAAAACTGTTTTTT. Protein sequence: CAISEGQGNEKLFF.

This clonotype was seen more than once but under ten times. A single base separates this from a much larger clone, so it may be a read error. The genes are TRBV2 and TRBJ2-7; either TRBD1 or TRBD2 may supply D (6 bases each). The germline gives CDR1 SNHLY, CDR2 FYNNEI. The CDR3 spans 12 residues. Trimming pared 7 bases from V and 3 bases from J, leaving 10 bases between. In DNA form, the CDR3 reads TGTGCCAGCACAGGGGACTTCTACGAGCAGTACTTC. Amino acids: CASTGDFYEQYF.

V gene TRBV6-6 combines with J gene TRBJ1-4; 7 positions match TRBD1. Germline CDR1 and CDR2: MNHNY and SVGAGI (reference sequence). With 4 bases clipped from V and 8 bases from J, the junction kept 7 bases outside the gene matches. The CDR3 spans 14 residues. In DNA form, the CDR3 reads TGTGCCAGCAGTTTTAGGACAGGAAGCGAAAAACTGTTTTTT. This encodes CASSFRTGSEKLFF.

This clonotype was detected ten times or more. CDR3 sequence: CASSGKQNYGYTF. As DNA, the CDR3 is TGTGCCAGCAGTGGAAAACAGAACTATGGCTACACCTTC. This chain connects TRBV2 to TRBJ1-2; D is unresolved. The CDR3 covers 13 residues. V was shortened by 4 bases and J by 2 bases, with 8 bases between the two germline ends. Germline lookup yields CDR1 SNHLY and CDR2 FYNNEI. The full variable domain, with the rest looked up from reference TRBV2 and TRBJ1-2, is EPEVTQTPSHQVTQMGQEVILRCVPISNHLYFYWYRQILGQKVEFLVSFYNNEISEKSEIFDDQFSVERPDGSNFTLKIRSTKLEDSAMYFCASSGKQNYGYTFGSGTRLTVV.